This T cell receptor beta chain was captured by sequencing in a study of T cell responses to AZD1222 COVID-19 vaccine. Here immunoSEQ multiplex PCR was the method, and the copy in TCRdb shows in-frame clones only, minus some. Among around 150,000 clones listed, around 90% were seen once. V was cut by 0 bases and J by 2 bases, with 7 bases left in between. This CDR3 comprises 14 residues. CDR1 and CDR2 (germline): MNHNY, SVGAGI (reference sequence). Both about-4-week and about-12-week second-dose recipients were combined. Study outcomes and limitations: Nearly half of spike-specific TCRs reportedly go after variant regions that carry no mutations. Among vaccine-associated CD4 TCRs, coverage spanned spike, with dominance at 160-218 and 743-854. Just a handful of AZD1222 recipients were seropositive at baseline.

As for this clone: The antigen is undetermined.

The rearrangement uses TRBV6-6 and TRBJ2-5; D gene ambiguous. This TCR was sampled from an adult who received the AZD1222 COVID-19 vaccine. The source material was peripheral blood, sampled 28 days after the second AZD1222 dose. The CDR3 loop is CASSYSRNQETQYF. In nucleotides, the CDR3 is TGTGCCAGCAGTTACTCCCGTAATCAAGAGACCCAGTACTTC.